The 5 T cell receptor beta chains below come from one sample, sequenced in a study of shared clonotypes between healthy human individuals. The assay was immunoSEQ multiplex PCR, and TCRdb's table has in-frame clones only and misses some. This sample carries about 480,000 clones, roughly 78% of them seen once, and the ten largest clones take 13%. Material: PBMCs. The origin of the receptors is a woman aged 40 to 50 in good health. Some clones in this sample may be carry-over from other donors' samples.

This clone was seen a handful of times. The J gene is TRBJ1-1, the V gene TRBV2; D uncertain. CDR3 length: 12 residues. V lost 7 bases to trimming and J lost 4 bases, with 10 bases between them. Per germline, CDR1 SNHLY and CDR2 FYNNEI. CDR3 amino acids: CASKGGFTEAFF. The CDR3, as DNA: TGTGCCAGCAAGGGTGGATTCACTGAAGCTTTCTTT.

Regarding this clone: This CDR3 is also generated by other DNA sequences in the sample. This chain connects TRBV18 to TRBJ2-7; the D call may be TRBD1 or TRBD2 (6 bases each). Trimming cost V 3 bases and J 2 bases, with 8 bases left between them. The CDR3 is 13 amino acids. In germline, CDR1 is KGHSH, CDR2 LQKENI. The CDR3 sequence: CASSPGGPYEQYF. CDR3 DNA sequence: TGTGCCAGCTCACCTGGGGGGCCCTACGAGCAGTACTTC.

As for this clone: Other DNA sequences from this sample encode an identical CDR3 as well. The chain combines TRBV2 with TRBJ1-3; the D is unclear. The ends were cut back, 8 bases at V and 0 bases at J, with 8 bases in the middle. The CDR3 sequence is 13 residues long. Germline CDR1 SNHLY, CDR2 FYNNEI. The CDR3 reads CASALDSGNTIYF. In DNA, the CDR3 is TGTGCCAGCGCATTGGACTCTGGAAACACCATATATTTT.

The V and J genes are TRBV6-8 and TRBJ2-5; D not resolved. The germline CDR1 and CDR2 sequences are MNHGY and SAAAGT. The CDR3 length is 13 residues. With 0 bases removed from V and 5 bases from J, the gap between germline ends came to 7 bases. The CDR3 nucleotides are TGTGCCAGCAGTTACTCGGGTCGGGAGACCCAGTACTTC. Its protein product is CASSYSGRETQYF.

The CDR3, as DNA: TGCGCCAGCAGCTGGGATTTAACAGGGGCTTCCGGGGAGCTGTTTTTT. The encoded protein is CASSWDLTGASGELFF. The genes are TRBV5-1 and TRBJ2-2; 7 bases map to TRBD1. V was clipped by 3 bases and J by 6 bases; unmatched bases: 11. The germline V gene has CDR1 SGHRS and CDR2 YFSETQ. This CDR3 comprises 16 residues.